The entry below gives a single T cell receptor (beta chain) sequence along with its context. Its target is unknown. Only healthy Caucasians were enrolled as donors. A template switching step contributed a universal primer site, while unique molecular identifiers were present in the cDNA. MiXCR, applied by TCRdb to the 5' RACE reads, yields one record per CDR3 protein. This repertoire shows fewer than 250,000 distinct CDR3 sequences, over 8% found once; its top ten account for about 5%. The data stem from a study of identical twins. Whole-study findings and limits: Models predicted less out-of-frame TCR alpha sharing in monozygotic twins than was found. Excess twin sharing in beta out-of-frame sequences was weaker.

CDR1 and CDR2 from the germline V gene are SGHRS and YFSETQ. There are 14 residues in the CDR3. V lost 5 bases and J 1 base, leaving 12 bases between the germline ends. The TCR sequence derives from a woman between 18 and 29 years old in good health. The sequenced sample was memory (CD45RO+) T cells sorted from blood. The rearrangement links TRBV5-1 to TRBJ2-5; D is perhaps TRBD1 or TRBD2 (5 bases each). The CDR3 bases are TGCGCCAGCAGTACGTCTGGGGGCCAAGAGACCCAGTACTTC. It is translated as CASSTSGGQETQYF.